Listed below are T cell receptor beta chains from one sample, sequenced in a study of blood T cell repertoires in COVID-19. Profiling relied on immunoSEQ multiplex PCR, and the TCRdb table lists in-frame clones only, not all of them. The sample gives under 200,000 clones, 82% of which show up once; 9.5% to 12% is in the top ten. Specimen: PBMCs or T cells enriched from blood (not recorded which). The receptor source for this set is a man aged 50 to 60 who had recovered from COVID-19. Each CDR3 is given with its conserved first and last residue. D genes are given only for firm matches. Clone size, where shown, is once, few, many, or a class for clones that have expanded.

TRBV9,TRBD2,TRBJ2-7,NA,CASSPLAGGSSYEQYF,TGTGCCAGCAGCCCGCTAGCGGGGGGCAGCTCCTACGAGCAGTACTTC
TRBV5-5,NA,TRBJ1-5,few,CASSLAVNQPQHF,TGTGCCAGCAGCTTGGCAGTAAATCAGCCCCAGCATTTT
TRBV27,NA,TRBJ1-5,once,CASSTPLADSPLPSPHEGNQPQHF,TGTGCCAGCAGTACACCTCTGGCAGATTCTCCCCTCCCCTCACCTCATGAGGGCAATCAGCCCCAGCATTTT
TRBV2,NA,TRBJ1-4,NA,CASRGGASGQKLFF,TGTGCCAGCAGGGGGGGGGCAAGTGGGCAAAAACTGTTTTTT
TRBV2,NA,TRBJ1-2,NA,CASSERGGNYGYTF,TGTGCCAGCAGTGAAAGAGGCGGGAACTATGGCTACACCTTC
TRBV11-2,TRBD2,TRBJ2-5,NA,CASRAGGASRVETQYF,TGTGCCAGCAGAGCCGGGGGGGCCTCCAGGGTAGAGACCCAGTACTTC
TRBV7-9,TRBD2,TRBJ2-1,NA,CASSPIGAGEYNEQFF,TGTGCCAGCAGCCCTATAGGGGCGGGGGAGTACAATGAGCAGTTCTTC
TRBV7-9,NA,TRBJ1-5,NA,CASGGGPAQPQHF,TGTGCCAGCGGGGGAGGGCCCGCTCAGCCCCAGCATTTT
TRBV28,NA,TRBJ2-7,NA,CASFSFGSYEQYF,TGTGCCAGCTTTTCCTTCGGTTCCTACGAGCAGTACTTC
TRBV25-1,TRBD1,TRBJ1-1,NA,CASRGQVWSTEAFF,TGTGCCAGCAGAGGACAGGTTTGGAGCACTGAAGCTTTCTTT
TRBV11-2,NA,TRBJ2-2,NA,CASSPPVFTGELFF,TGTGCCAGCAGCCCCCCCGTGTTTACCGGGGAGCTGTTTTTT
TRBV4-2,TRBD2,TRBJ2-1,few,CASSQDGTSVTYNEQFF,TGTGCCAGCAGCCAAGATGGGACTAGCGTAACCTACAATGAGCAGTTCTTC
TRBV14,TRBD2,TRBJ2-7,NA,CASSQVAGGPHEQYF,TGTGCCAGCAGCCAAGTTGCGGGAGGGCCTCACGAGCAGTACTTC
TRBV14,NA,TRBJ1-2,NA,CASSQDIDYGYTF,TGTGCCAGCAGCCAAGATATTGACTATGGCTACACCTTC
TRBV4-1,TRBD1,TRBJ1-4,NA,CASSPGQTNEKLFF,TGCGCCAGCAGCCCGGGACAGACTAATGAAAAACTGTTTTTT
TRBV4-1,TRBD2,TRBJ2-3,NA,CASSQQTRTSGTSLNTDTQYF,TGCGCCAGCAGCCAACAAACTAGGACTAGCGGGACCTCTTTAAACACAGATACGCAGTATTTT
TRBV5-1,TRBD2,TRBJ2-3,few,CASSLGLAGGVASTDTQYF,TGCGCCAGCAGCTTGGGACTAGCGGGAGGTGTTGCTAGCACAGATACGCAGTATTTT
TRBV19,NA,TRBJ1-1,NA,CASSIGSGQGNTEAFF,TGTGCCAGTAGTATCGGCTCGGGCCAGGGCAACACTGAAGCTTTCTTT
TRBV28,NA,TRBJ2-5,NA,CASIADIGVGAQYF,TGTGCCAGCATAGCGGACATAGGGGTAGGGGCCCAGTACTTC
TRBV9,NA,TRBJ1-6,NA,CASSPRGSYDSPLHF,TGTGCCAGCAGCCCCCGGGGGAGCTATGATTCACCCCTCCACTTT
TRBV5-1,NA,TRBJ1-4,NA,CASSPSGQDEKLFF,TGCGCCAGCAGCCCCTCAGGGCAGGATGAAAAACTGTTTTTT
TRBV18,NA,TRBJ1-6,once,CASSPRGQGTGNSPLHF,TGTGCCAGCTCACCAAGGGGTCAGGGCACCGGCAATTCACCCCTCCACTTT
TRBV6-5,NA,TRBJ1-1,once,CASRQGLEAFF,TGTGCCAGCAGGCAGGGCCTCGAAGCTTTCTTT
TRBV6-6,NA,TRBJ2-4,NA,CASSPRSAKNIQYF,TGTGCCAGCAGCCCCAGGTCTGCCAAAAACATTCAGTACTTC
TRBV5-8,TRBD1,TRBJ2-5,NA,CASSLISGGWETQYF,TGTGCCAGCAGCTTGATTTCAGGGGGCTGGGAGACCCAGTACTTC
TRBV29-1,TRBD1,TRBJ2-5,NA,CSGGTVQETQYF,TGCAGCGGTGGGACAGTCCAAGAGACCCAGTACTTC
TRBV7-3,TRBD1,TRBJ1-6,NA,CASSLGTGKSPLHF,TGTGCCAGCAGCCTCGGGACAGGGAAATCACCCCTCCACTTT
TRBV7-9,NA,TRBJ2-4,NA,CASSLFGGGEVIQYF,TGTGCCAGCAGCTTATTCGGTGGGGGCGAAGTCATTCAGTACTTC
TRBV5-1,NA,TRBJ2-5,NA,CASSVLYQETQYF,TGCGCCAGCAGCGTACTATACCAAGAGACCCAGTACTTC
TRBV7-9,NA,TRBJ1-6,few,CASSLAGDAYNSPLHF,TGTGCCAGCAGCTTAGCAGGGGATGCCTATAATTCACCCCTCCACTTT
TRBV28,NA,TRBJ2-1,NA,CASSHDGSSYNEQFF,TGTGCCAGCAGTCACGACGGGAGCTCCTACAATGAGCAGTTCTTC
TRBV28,TRBD1,TRBJ1-4,NA,CASKLRQGDEKLFF,TGTGCCAGCAAGCTCCGACAGGGGGATGAAAAACTGTTTTTT
TRBV7-9,TRBD2,TRBJ2-7,NA,CASSARTSGIRRSYNEQYF,TGTGCCAGCAGCGCCCGGACTAGCGGGATCCGGAGGTCTTACAACGAGCAGTACTTC
TRBV5-1,TRBD2,TRBJ2-3,NA,CASRLAGVVVDTQYF,TGCGCCAGTCGACTAGCGGGAGTTGTTGTTGATACGCAGTATTTT
TRBV29-1,NA,TRBJ2-3,NA,CSVAQNSGFTDTQYF,TGCAGCGTTGCCCAAAATAGCGGTTTCACAGATACGCAGTATTTT
TRBV13,TRBD2,TRBJ2-3,NA,CASSSRAGGRTDTQYF,TGTGCCAGCAGCTCGAGAGCGGGGGGGAGAACAGATACGCAGTATTTT
TRBV9,TRBD1,TRBJ1-2,many,CASSVEGDSNYGYTF,TGTGCCAGCAGCGTAGAGGGGGACAGTAACTATGGCTACACCTTC
TRBV6-5,NA,TRBJ2-2,NA,CASRRGRGTGELFF,TGTGCCAGCAGACGAGGTCGGGGGACCGGGGAGCTGTTTTTT
TRBV10-2,NA,TRBJ1-5,NA,CASSEVQIYQPQHF,TGCGCCAGCAGTGAGGTTCAGATCTATCAGCCCCAGCATTTT
TRBV19,NA,TRBJ2-5,NA,CASSIVGLIPETQYF,TGTGCCAGTAGTATAGTGGGGCTAATTCCGGAGACCCAGTACTTC
TRBV11-2,TRBD1,TRBJ1-6,NA,CASSLDPGQGTVNSPLHF,TGTGCCAGCAGCTTAGATCCGGGACAGGGGACGGTCAATTCACCCCTCCACTTT
TRBV28,NA,TRBJ2-1,NA,CASITGSSYNEQFF,TGTGCCAGCATTACGGGGAGTTCCTACAATGAGCAGTTCTTC